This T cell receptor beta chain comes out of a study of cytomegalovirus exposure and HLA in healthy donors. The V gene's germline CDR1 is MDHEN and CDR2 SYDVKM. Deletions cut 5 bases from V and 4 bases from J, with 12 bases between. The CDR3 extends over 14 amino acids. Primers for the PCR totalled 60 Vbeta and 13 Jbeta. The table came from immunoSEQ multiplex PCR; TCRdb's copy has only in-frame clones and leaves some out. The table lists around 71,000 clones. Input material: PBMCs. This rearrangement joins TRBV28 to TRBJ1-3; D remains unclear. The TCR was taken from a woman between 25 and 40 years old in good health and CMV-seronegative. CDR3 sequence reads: CASSPLRHGNTIYF. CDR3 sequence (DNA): TGTGCCAGCAGTCCCCTGCGTCACGGAAACACCATATATTTT.